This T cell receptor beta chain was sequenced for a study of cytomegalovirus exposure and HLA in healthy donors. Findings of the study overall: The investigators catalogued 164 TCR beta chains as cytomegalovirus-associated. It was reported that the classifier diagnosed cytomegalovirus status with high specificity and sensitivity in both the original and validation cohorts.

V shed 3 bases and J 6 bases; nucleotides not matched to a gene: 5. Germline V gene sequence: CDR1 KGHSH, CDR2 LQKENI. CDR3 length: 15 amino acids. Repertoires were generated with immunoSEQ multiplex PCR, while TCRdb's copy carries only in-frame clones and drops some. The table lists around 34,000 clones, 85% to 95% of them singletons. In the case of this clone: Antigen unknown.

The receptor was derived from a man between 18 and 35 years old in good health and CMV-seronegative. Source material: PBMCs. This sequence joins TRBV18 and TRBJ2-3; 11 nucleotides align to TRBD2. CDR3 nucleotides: TGTGCCAGCTCACCGATACTAGCGGGGGAGGATACGCAGTATTTT. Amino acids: CASSPILAGEDTQYF.